A single sample is the source of the 10 T cell receptor beta chains below, sequenced in a study of cytomegalovirus exposure and HLA in healthy donors. This PCR relied on a set of 60 Vbeta primers and 13 Jbeta primers. The assay was immunoSEQ multiplex PCR, and TCRdb's table has in-frame clones only and misses some. The table records about 170,000 clones, approximately 80% of them present only once. The sequencing input was PBMCs. The origin of the receptors is a woman aged 50 to 65 in good health and CMV-seropositive.

CDR3 residues: CASSWGGGTLYEQYF. The CDR3 region has the DNA TGTGCCAGCAGTTGGGGCGGCGGGACCCTTTACGAGCAGTACTTC. V usage is TRBV27 and J usage is TRBJ2-7; weak D call: TRBD2 (6 bases). In germline, CDR1 is MNHEY, CDR2 SMNVEV (reference sequence). The ends were cut back, 4 bases at V and 4 bases at J, with 17 bases in the middle. This CDR3 has 15 amino acids.

This clone occurred once. This chain connects TRBV6-5 to TRBJ1-6; 9 nucleotides line up with TRBD1. The trim removed 0 bases at V and 10 bases at J, leaving 7 bases unmatched. The germline V gene has CDR1 MNHEY and CDR2 SVGAGI. The CDR3 runs to 16 residues. In nucleotides, the CDR3 is TGTGCCAGCAGTTACTCGCGACAGGGGGGGGAGTCACCCCTCCACTTT. Its translation: CASSYSRQGGESPLHF.

The chain recombines TRBV29-1 with TRBJ1-2; D is undetermined. V was trimmed by 0 bases and J by 11 bases, leaving 13 bases between them. There are 12 residues in the CDR3. Germline loops: CDR1 SQVTM, CDR2 ANQGSEA. The CDR3 loop reads CSVEETLGGYTF. The DNA for the CDR3 is TGCAGCGTTGAAGAAACGTTAGGAGGTTACACCTTC.

For the CDR3, the DNA is TGTGCCAGCAGCGTGGGACTAGCGGGCGTCGAGCAGTACTTC. This gives the protein CASSVGLAGVEQYF. V and J are TRBV5-4 and TRBJ2-7; 12 nucleotides match TRBD2. Germline trimming cut 4 bases from V and 6 bases from J; bases unmatched to any gene: 5. The CDR3 sequence is 14 residues long. Germline CDR1 is SGHNT and CDR2 is YYREEE (reference sequence).

This sequence joins TRBV9 and TRBJ2-7; D is perhaps TRBD2 (6 bases). The germline CDR1 and CDR2 sequences are SGDLS and YYNGEE. The V and J ends lost 2 bases and 4 bases respectively, with 13 bases between them. The CDR3 contains 14 residues. CDR3 sequence reads: CASSVEPGGYEQYF. The CDR3 DNA is TGTGCCAGCAGCGTCGAACCAGGAGGGTACGAGCAGTACTTC. The full variable domain, completed using reference TRBV9 and TRBJ2-7, is DSGVTQTPKHLITATGQRVTLRCSPRSGDLSVYWYQQSLDQGLQFLIQYYNGEERAKGNILERFSAQQFPDLHSELNLSSLELGDSALYFCASSVEPGGYEQYFGPGTRLTVT.

The V and J genes are TRBV29-1 and TRBJ2-7; 10 bases map to TRBD2. V lost 7 bases, J lost 2 bases, and 8 bases stayed unmatched. Per germline, CDR1 SQVTM and CDR2 ANQGSEA. CDR3 length: 14 amino acids. CDR3 nucleotide sequence: TGCAGCGGCCTCACTAGCGGGGCTCCCTACGAGCAGTACTTC. The encoded protein is CSGLTSGAPYEQYF.

This chain links TRBV19 with TRBJ2-2, with D hard to call. The V end lost 3 bases, the J end lost 6 bases, and 5 bases lay between the germline ends. CDR1 and CDR2 from the germline V gene are LNHDA and SQIVND (reference sequence). The CDR3 extends over 12 amino acids. In nucleotides, the CDR3 is TGTGCCAGTAGTATTTGGCCCGGGGAGCTGTTTTTT. Translation gives CASSIWPGELFF.

The rearrangement links TRBV2 to TRBJ1-2; D remains ambiguous. V lost 1 base and J lost 7, with 13 bases in between. CDR3 length equals 14 residues. Germline values: CDR1 SNHLY, CDR2 FYNNEI. The CDR3 here is CASSEGAQMGGYTF. The DNA for the CDR3 is TGTGCCAGCAGTGAAGGGGCCCAAATGGGTGGCTACACCTTC.

The count of this clone is one. This chain connects TRBV4-3 to TRBJ2-1; 9 bases line up with TRBD2. Germline trimming cut 2 bases from V and 6 bases from J; bases unmatched to any gene: 8. CDR3 length equals 16 residues. The germline CDR1 and CDR2 sequences are LGHNA and YSLEER. The CDR3 DNA sequence: TGCGCCAGCAGCCAACAGCCGGGACTAGCTGGCAATGAGCAGTTCTTC. This translates into CASSQQPGLAGNEQFF.

The chain joins TRBV28 to TRBJ2-5, with 7 bases lining up with TRBD1. Matching the DNA end better, TRBJ2-7 makes the J call doubtful. The CDR3 is 13 residues long. CDR1 MDHEN and CDR2 SYDVKM come from the germline V gene. The DNA of the CDR3 is TGTGCCAGCCTGGACAGGTTCCCCTACGAGCAGTACTTC. Its protein is CASLDRFPYEQYF.